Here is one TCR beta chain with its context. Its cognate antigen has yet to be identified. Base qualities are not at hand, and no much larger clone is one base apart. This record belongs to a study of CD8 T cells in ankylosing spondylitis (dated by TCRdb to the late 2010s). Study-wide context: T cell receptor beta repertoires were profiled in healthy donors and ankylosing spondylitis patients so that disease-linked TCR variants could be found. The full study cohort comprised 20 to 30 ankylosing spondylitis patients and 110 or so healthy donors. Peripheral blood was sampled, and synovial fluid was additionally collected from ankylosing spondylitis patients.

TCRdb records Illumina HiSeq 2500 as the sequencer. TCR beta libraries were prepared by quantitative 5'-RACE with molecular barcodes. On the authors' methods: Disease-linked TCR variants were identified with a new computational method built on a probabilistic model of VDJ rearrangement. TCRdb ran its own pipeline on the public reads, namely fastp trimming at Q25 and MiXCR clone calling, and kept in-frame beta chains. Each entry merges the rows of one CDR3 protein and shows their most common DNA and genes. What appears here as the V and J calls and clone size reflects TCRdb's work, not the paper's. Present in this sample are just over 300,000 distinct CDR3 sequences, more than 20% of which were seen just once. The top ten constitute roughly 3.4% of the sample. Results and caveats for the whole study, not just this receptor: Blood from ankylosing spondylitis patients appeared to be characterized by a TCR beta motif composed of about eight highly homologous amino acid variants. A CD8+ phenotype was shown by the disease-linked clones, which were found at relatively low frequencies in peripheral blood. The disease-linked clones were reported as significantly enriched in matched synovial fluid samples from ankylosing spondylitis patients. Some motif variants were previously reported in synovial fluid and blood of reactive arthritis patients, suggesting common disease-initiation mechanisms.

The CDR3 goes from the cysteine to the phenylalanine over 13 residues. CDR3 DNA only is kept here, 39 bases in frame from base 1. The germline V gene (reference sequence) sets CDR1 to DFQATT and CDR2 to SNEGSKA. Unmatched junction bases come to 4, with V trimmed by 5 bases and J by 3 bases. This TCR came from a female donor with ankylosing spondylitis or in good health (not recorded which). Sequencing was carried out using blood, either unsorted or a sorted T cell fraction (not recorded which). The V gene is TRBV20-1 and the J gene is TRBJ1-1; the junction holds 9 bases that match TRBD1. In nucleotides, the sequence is TGCAGTGCTGGGGGACAGGGCGACACTGAAGCTTTCTTT. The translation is CSAGGQGDTEAFF.